The present T cell receptor (beta chain) was sequenced within a study of CD8+ T cells in alopecia areata. About the research overall: Treatment of the treated patients consisted of oral tofacitinib, 5 to 10 mg twice daily. Severity was scored as percentage of affected scalp area in treated patients.

As for treatment: oral pan-JAK inhibitor, 5-10 mg twice daily. This clone was detected only a few times. Its antigen remains unknown. Germline V gives CDR1 MNHEY, CDR2 SMNVEV (reference sequence). The CDR3 length is 15 residues. Deletions cut 5 bases from V and 6 bases from J, with 18 bases between. cDNA reverse transcribed from extracted RNA served as the sequencing template. Generated by immunoSEQ multiplex PCR, the TCRdb table keeps only in-frame clones and is missing some. This table holds 200,000 or so clones, 58% found once. General study results and limits: Numerous clones, expanded in lesions, remained in scalp and blood during tofacitinib.

The rearrangement uses TRBV27 and TRBJ2-3; possible D gene TRBD2, 5 bases. This receptor was identified in a human donor with alopecia areata. The sequenced sample was CD4+ T cells sorted from blood, obtained at week 24, from a patient treated with tofacitinib. In DNA form, the CDR3 reads TGTGCCAGCAGTCCCCGGACTTCGCTTATGGATACGCAGTATTTT. Translation gives CASSPRTSLMDTQYF.